These 15 T cell receptor beta chains were sequenced from one sample in a study of memory CD4+ T cells and cytomegalovirus serostatus. Single viable CD3+CD4+CD8-CD45RO+ cells were sorted as the memory CD4+ T cells. The method was immunoSEQ multiplex PCR; TCRdb's version includes in-frame clones alone and lacks a portion of them. The sample contains tens of thousands of clones, around 78% of which appear only once. Sequenced sample: memory CD4+ T cells from blood. These TCRs come from an adult in good health and CMV-seronegative.

The chain recombines TRBV9 with TRBJ2-2; TRBD1 is a possible D gene (5 bases). The CDR3 has 16 residues. Germline loops: CDR1 SGDLS, CDR2 YYNGEE. Trimming removed 0 bases at V and 3 bases at J, with 12 bases between. The CDR3 here is CASSVGWGPDTGELFF. Written as DNA, the CDR3 is TGTGCCAGCAGCGTAGGTTGGGGCCCGGACACCGGGGAGCTGTTTTTT.

The chain joins TRBV11-2 to TRBJ1-6; D possibly corresponds to TRBD1 (5 bases). This CDR3 contains 16 residues. V lost 5 bases and J lost 6, with 17 bases in between. Germline CDR1 reads SGHAT; CDR2 reads FQNNGV. The CDR3 spells CASSARTVGGNSPLHF. The CDR3 DNA follows: TGTGCCAGCAGCGCCAGGACGGTTGGGGGTAATTCACCCCTCCACTTT.

The V gene is TRBV11-2, the J gene TRBJ1-1; D remains unclear. This CDR3 region has 15 residues. V was cut by 3 bases and J by 0 bases, with 11 bases left in between. Germline V gives CDR1 SGHAT, CDR2 FQNNGV. The CDR3, as DNA: TGTGCCAGCAGCTTCCGCGGCCCCATGAACACTGAAGCTTTCTTT. Translating it yields CASSFRGPMNTEAFF.

The chain joins TRBV19 to TRBJ1-5; D is possibly TRBD1 (6 bases). The CDR3 totals 14 residues. The germline CDR1 and CDR2 sequences are LNHDA and SQIVND (reference sequence). Trimming removed 7 bases at V and 7 bases at J, with 17 bases between. CDR3 in DNA: TGTGCCAGTACCACGGGGGCGCAAGGACAGCCCCAGCATTTT. It encodes CASTTGAQGQPQHF.

This clone was seen more than once but under ten times. This sequence joins TRBV29-1 and TRBJ2-4; weak D call: TRBD2 (6 bases). Trimming pared 7 bases from V and 7 bases from J, leaving 14 bases between. From germline, CDR1 is SQVTM and CDR2 ANQGSEA. The CDR3 is 12 residues long. The CDR3 region has the DNA TGCAGCGCTGTGGCAGGGAGGAACATTCAGTACTTC. Translated, it gives CSAVAGRNIQYF.

CDR3 sequence: CASSFGQFSSEAFF. In nucleotides, the CDR3 is TGTGCCAGCAGTTTCGGACAGTTTTCTTCTGAAGCTTTCTTT. The rearrangement links TRBV28 to TRBJ1-1; tentative D call: TRBD1 (6 bases). V was pared by 3 bases and J by 6 bases, with 14 bases between. Germline CDR1 is MDHEN and CDR2 is SYDVKM. The CDR3 spans 14 residues.

CDR3 loop: CASSPAGRGIANYGYTF. CDR3 sequence (DNA): TGCGCCAGCAGCCCGGCCGGAAGAGGAATAGCTAACTATGGCTACACCTTC. The rearrangement links TRBV5-1 to TRBJ1-2; no firm D call. The CDR3 has 17 residues. Germline CDR1 is SGHRS and CDR2 is YFSETQ. V gave up 4 bases and J gave up 0 bases, with 19 bases separating them. Complete variable domain (other parts from reference TRBV5-1 and TRBJ1-2): KAGVTQTPRYLIKTRGQQVTLSCSPISGHRSVSWYQQTPGQGLQFLFEYFSETQRNKGNFPGRFSGRQFSNSRSEMNVSTLELGDSALYLCASSPAGRGIANYGYTFGSGTRLTVV.

This sequence joins TRBV2 and TRBJ2-2, with 10 bases lining up with TRBD1. The CDR3 consists of 16 residues. Germline assignment: CDR1 SNHLY and CDR2 FYNNEI. The V gene end was trimmed by 5 bases and the J gene end by 0 bases; junction bases not matched to a gene: 3. The CDR3 coding sequence is TGTGCCAGCAGTCTTGGACAGGGGGCGAACACCGGGGAGCTGTTTTTT. Amino acid sequence: CASSLGQGANTGELFF.

This clone came up once. V and J are TRBV15 and TRBJ2-7; TRBD1 matches 11 bases. CDR1 LNHNV and CDR2 YYDKDF come from the germline V gene (reference sequence). This CDR3 spans 14 amino acids. With 5 bases clipped from V and 6 bases from J, the junction kept 6 bases outside the gene matches. The CDR3 sequence is CATSPTGTGGEQYF. The CDR3 region has the DNA TGTGCCACCAGCCCAACCGGGACAGGGGGCGAGCAGTACTTC.

The chain has TRBV5-4 and TRBJ1-5, with 8 bases that match TRBD1. The ends lost 4 bases at V and 7 bases at J; junction bases unmatched: 4. Germline V gene sequence: CDR1 SGHNT, CDR2 YYREEE (reference sequence). The CDR3 covers 13 residues. The CDR3 region has the DNA TGTGCCAGCAGCGAACAGGGGGGCCAGCCCCAGCATTTT. Amino acid sequence: CASSEQGGQPQHF. Complete variable domain (other parts from reference TRBV5-4 and TRBJ1-5): ETGVTQSPTHLIKTRGQQVTLRCSSQSGHNTVSWYQQALGQGPQFIFQYYREEENGRGNFPPRFSGLQFPNYSSELNVNALELDDSALYLCASSEQGGQPQHFGDGTRLSIL.

This clone was seen once. The chain has TRBV19 and TRBJ1-6; 8 bases are shared with TRBD1. Germline assignment: CDR1 LNHDA and CDR2 SQIVND (reference sequence). The CDR3 has 14 amino acids. The J segment lost 10 bases and the V segment lost 5 bases, leaving 7 bases of the junction unmatched. The CDR3 DNA sequence: TGTGCCAGTAGTCCCGGACAGGGCGGGTCACCCCTCCACTTT. This gives the protein CASSPGQGGSPLHF.

The rearrangement uses TRBV6-1 and TRBJ2-7, with D unresolved. The V gene lost 3 bases and the J gene lost 4 bases, with 4 bases spanning the gap. The CDR3 spans 11 residues. CDR1 MNHNS and CDR2 SASEGT come from the germline V gene. The chain's CDR3 is CASSDWYEQYF. The DNA of the CDR3 is TGTGCCAGCAGTGACTGGTACGAGCAGTACTTC.

The rearrangement links TRBV6-5 to TRBJ2-1; weak D call: TRBD2 (6 bases). The CDR3 runs 15 residues. V was shortened by 2 bases and J by 9 bases, with 17 bases between the two germline ends. Germline CDR1 reads MNHEY; CDR2 reads SVGAGI. The CDR3: CASSYTHALGGEQFF. For the CDR3, the DNA is TGTGCCAGCAGTTACACCCACGCACTGGGGGGTGAGCAGTTCTTC.

This clone was counted between two and nine times. The CDR3 loop reads CASSLQRTGNTIYF. In nucleotides, the CDR3 is TGTGCCAGCAGCTTACAGAGAACTGGAAACACCATATATTTT. This chain uses TRBV7-2 with TRBJ1-3; D not certain. The V and J ends lost 2 bases and 2 bases respectively, with 7 bases between them. The germline CDR1 and CDR2 sequences are SGHTA and FQGNSA. This CDR3 contains 14 residues. Filled out from reference TRBV7-2 and TRBJ1-3, the complete variable domain reads GAGVSQSPSNKVTEKGKDVELRCDPISGHTALYWYRQSLGQGLEFLIYFQGNSAPDKSGLPSDRFSAERTGGSVSTLTIQRTQQEDSAVYLCASSLQRTGNTIYFGEGSWLTVV.

The chain joins TRBV7-2 to TRBJ1-2; possibly TRBD1 for D (5 bases). Germline values: CDR1 SGHTA, CDR2 FQGNSA. There are 15 residues in the CDR3. V shed 4 bases and J shed 8 bases, with 20 bases lying between them. The CDR3 loop is CASSSTRGTGRGYTF. The CDR3, as DNA: TGTGCCAGCAGCTCCACCCGTGGGACGGGACGCGGCTACACCTTC.